These 27 T cell receptor beta chains came from one sample sequenced in a study of blood T cell repertoires in COVID-19. Libraries were prepared by immunoSEQ multiplex PCR; TCRdb keeps only in-frame clonotypes and omits some of them. The data show about 410,000 clones, about nine tenths seen once. What was sequenced was peripheral blood. These receptors were obtained from a woman in her 30s with active or convalescent COVID-19.

Notes on this clone: Other DNA sequences within the sample encode an identical CDR3. The chain has TRBV19 and TRBJ1-1, with D possibly TRBD1 on 5 matching bases. Germline V gene lookup returns CDR1 LNHDA and CDR2 SQIVND (reference sequence). The CDR3 runs 12 residues. Trimming took off 11 bases at V and 0 bases at J, with 10 bases between the two ends. The CDR3 region has the DNA TGTGCCTCACGCAGGGTGAACACTGAAGCTTTCTTT. The encoded protein is CASRRVNTEAFF.

The chain joins TRBV5-5 to TRBJ2-2; the D gene is possibly TRBD2 (6 bases). Looked up from germline, CDR1 is SGHKS and CDR2 is YYEKEE (reference sequence). Trimming cost V 3 bases and J 6 bases, with 18 bases left between them. CDR3 length: 16 amino acids. The CDR3 DNA reads TGTGCCAGCAGCTGGCAGCCGGGAGCCCTGTCCGGGGAGCTGTTTTTT. It yields the protein CASSWQPGALSGELFF.

This chain uses TRBV29-1 with TRBJ2-3; no clear D. Trimming cost V 3 bases and J 0 bases, with 4 bases left between them. This CDR3 region has 12 residues. Per germline, CDR1 SQVTM and CDR2 ANQGSEA. The CDR3 DNA follows: TGCAGCGTTGACGTAAGCACAGATACGCAGTATTTT. Translating gives CSVDVSTDTQYF.

This chain joins TRBV5-1 and TRBJ1-1, with 9 bases fitting TRBD1. Germline loops: CDR1 SGHRS, CDR2 YFSETQ. The J segment lost 0 bases and the V segment lost 4 bases, leaving 13 bases of the junction unmatched. The CDR3 loop spans 18 amino acids. The CDR3 DNA is TGCGCCAGCAGCCATCGGACACCGGGACAGGGAATGAACACTGAAGCTTTCTTT. Encoded protein: CASSHRTPGQGMNTEAFF.

V usage is TRBV27 and J usage is TRBJ2-7, with 11 positions matching TRBD2. The germline V gene encodes CDR1 MNHEY and CDR2 SMNVEV (reference sequence). There are 16 residues in the CDR3. The ends lost 7 bases at V and 0 bases at J; junction bases unmatched: 8. CDR3 protein: CASTTLTSGASYEQYF. CDR3 coding DNA: TGTGCCAGCACCACCCTGACTAGCGGGGCCTCCTACGAGCAGTACTTC.

A remark on this clone: At the DNA level, this CDR3 is encoded by other sequences in the same sample as well. The chain carries TRBV30 and TRBJ2-3; a possible D gene is TRBD1 (6 bases). The CDR3 contains 14 residues. The V and J ends lost 0 bases and 1 base respectively, with 8 bases between them. Germline CDR1 is GTSNPN and CDR2 is SVGIG (reference sequence). CDR3 nucleotide sequence: TGTGCCTGGAGTGTCGCAGGGGGCACAGATACGCAGTATTTT. Protein: CAWSVAGGTDTQYF. Drawing the rest from reference TRBV30 and TRBJ2-3, the complete variable domain is SQTIHQWPATLVQPVGSPLSLECTVEGTSNPNLYWYRQAAGRGLQLLFYSVGIGQISSEVPQNLSASRPQDRQFILSSKKLLLSDSGFYLCAWSVAGGTDTQYFGPGTRLTVL.

This chain uses TRBV11-3 with TRBJ2-1; the D gene is possibly TRBD2 (7 bases). CDR1 and CDR2 from the germline V gene are SGHNT and YENEEA. This CDR3 has 17 amino acids. V dropped 0 bases and J dropped 5 bases, with 17 bases sitting between them. The CDR3, as DNA: TGTGCCAGCAGCTTAGAGGGGGGCAGGCTAGCGGACAATGAGCAGTTCTTC. As protein: CASSLEGGRLADNEQFF.

The gene calls are TRBV14 and TRBJ1-2, with 8 bases that match TRBD1. The CDR3 extends over 15 amino acids. V was pared by 3 bases and J by 4 bases, with 7 bases of the junction left unmatched. The germline V gene encodes CDR1 SGHDN and CDR2 FVKESK. For the CDR3, the DNA is TGTGCCAGCAGCCAGAGTCAACAGGGGGGCTATGGCTACACCTTC. This codes for CASSQSQQGGYGYTF.

The gene calls are TRBV18 and TRBJ2-5, with 7 bases aligning to TRBD1. Germline CDR1 and CDR2: KGHSH and LQKENI. V lost 0 bases to trimming and J lost 3 bases; unmatched junction nucleotides: 4. This CDR3 is 15 amino acids long. The CDR3 nucleotides are TGTGCCAGCTCACCACCGGGACAGCAAAAAGAGACCCAGTACTTC. Translating gives CASSPPGQQKETQYF.

V is TRBV7-9 and J is TRBJ2-7; 8 bases fit TRBD2. CDR1 SEHNR and CDR2 FQNEAQ come from the germline V gene (reference sequence). The CDR3 loop spans 15 amino acids. With 4 bases clipped from V and 2 bases from J, the junction kept 7 bases outside the gene matches. The CDR3 region is CASSSREGPTYEQYF. DNA of the CDR3: TGTGCCAGCAGCTCCCGGGAGGGCCCCACCTACGAGCAGTACTTC. The whole variable domain, remainder taken from reference TRBV7-9 and TRBJ2-7, is DTGVSQNPRHKITKRGQNVTFRCDPISEHNRLYWYRQTLGQGPEFLTYFQNEAQLEKSRLLSDRFSAERPKGSFSTLEIQRTEQGDSAMYLCASSSREGPTYEQYFGPGTRLTVT.

This clone was counted a single time. The gene calls are TRBV5-4 and TRBJ2-6; 7 nucleotides line up with TRBD1. In germline, CDR1 is SGHNT, CDR2 YYREEE (reference sequence). Germline trimming cut 4 bases from V and 1 base from J; bases unmatched to any gene: 5. The CDR3 sequence is 16 residues long. The CDR3 is CASSRGQPSGANVLTF. The CDR3, as DNA: TGTGCCAGCAGCCGGGGACAGCCATCTGGGGCCAACGTCCTGACTTTC.

V usage is TRBV6-5 and J usage is TRBJ1-1; no definite D call. The CDR3 has 13 residues. Deletions cut 7 bases from V and 2 bases from J, with 11 bases between. CDR1 is MNHEY, CDR2 SVGAGI, per germline. The CDR3 protein is CASIWAANTEAFF. CDR3 DNA sequence: TGTGCCAGCATATGGGCCGCAAACACTGAAGCTTTCTTT.

The gene calls are TRBV15 and TRBJ2-7; D uncertain. The CDR3 extends over 11 amino acids. The germline V gene encodes CDR1 LNHNV and CDR2 YYDKDF (reference sequence). The ends were cut back, 4 bases at V and 2 bases at J, with 3 bases in the middle. As DNA, the CDR3 is TGTGCCACCAGCATCGCCTACGAGCAGTACTTC. Encoded protein: CATSIAYEQYF.

For this clone: Because the CDR3 is missing its conserved closing phenylalanine or tryptophan, this is likely a read error. The DNA is left out, because the CDR3 cannot be placed on it with certainty; the CDR3 is given as TCRdb lists it. The V gene is TRBV2, the J gene TRBJ2-7; TRBD1, the table's D call, was not compared with the DNA. The CDR3 comprises 12 residues, both ends counted. Germline values: CDR1 SNHLY, CDR2 FYNNEI. CDR3 in amino acids: CASSENVPQADH.

This clone was found a few times. The chain recombines TRBV7-8 with TRBJ2-7; 8 bases align to TRBD1. The CDR3 spans 13 residues. Germline trimming cut 5 bases from V and 7 bases from J; bases unmatched to any gene: 7. Germline CDR1 is SGHVS and CDR2 is FQNEAQ. The CDR3 region is CASSMDRESEQYF. The CDR3, as DNA: TGTGCCAGCAGCATGGACAGGGAGTCGGAGCAGTACTTC.

Concerning this clone itself: Other DNA sequences from this sample encode an identical CDR3 as well. V is TRBV18 and J is TRBJ2-5, with D uncertain. This CDR3 has 12 amino acids. Germline CDR1 is KGHSH and CDR2 is LQKENI. V was pared by 5 bases and J by 1 base, with 5 bases between. The CDR3 is CASSTGQETQYF. DNA for the CDR3: TGTGCCAGCTCAACCGGCCAAGAGACCCAGTACTTC.

V usage is TRBV6-6 and J usage is TRBJ2-5, with 8 bases that match TRBD2. This CDR3 comprises 14 residues. V dropped 6 bases and J dropped 4; count of bases not matched to a gene: 7. Germline V gives CDR1 MNHNY, CDR2 SVGAGI (reference sequence). CDR3 coding DNA: TGTGCCAGCAGCCATCGGGGGGGCGGAGAGACCCAGTACTTC. Its protein product is CASSHRGGGETQYF.

J is TRBJ2-1 and V is TRBV5-6, with a tentative D call TRBD2 (5 bases). The CDR3 runs 13 residues. Germline loops: CDR1 SGHDT, CDR2 YYEEEE. Trimming took 0 bases from V and 10 from J, leaving 11 bases between them. This chain's CDR3 is CASSLGRSDEQFF. For the CDR3, the DNA is TGTGCCAGCAGCTTGGGGAGGAGCGACGAGCAGTTCTTC.

V usage is TRBV19 and J usage is TRBJ1-1; D is unclear. The CDR3 totals 14 residues. V lost 5 bases and J 2 bases, leaving 12 bases between the germline ends. Germline CDR1 is LNHDA and CDR2 is SQIVND (reference sequence). CDR3 nucleotide sequence: TGTGCCAGTAGTCTGTCAAACATTAACACTGAAGCTTTCTTT. Translated: CASSLSNINTEAFF.

The chain combines TRBV9 with TRBJ2-3; D not resolved. This CDR3 spans 15 amino acids. Germline-derived CDR1 and CDR2 are SGDLS and YYNGEE. V dropped 2 bases and J dropped 2 bases, with 12 bases sitting between them. The CDR3: CASSVAVSYTDTQYF. CDR3 nucleotides: TGTGCCAGCAGCGTGGCGGTGAGCTACACAGATACGCAGTATTTT.

This clone was seen a handful of times. The chain is built from TRBV6-5 and TRBJ2-1, with 10 bases fitting TRBD2. V lost 6 bases and J lost 4; bases outside the gene matches: 6. CDR1 and CDR2 from the germline V gene are MNHEY and SVGAGI. The CDR3 covers 15 residues. DNA for the CDR3: TGTGCCAGCAGATCAGCGGGAGGGCCGTACAATGAGCAGTTCTTC. The encoded protein is CASRSAGGPYNEQFF.

This rearrangement joins TRBV19 to TRBJ1-5; D perhaps matches TRBD1 (5 bases). Trimming left V 2 bases short and J 3 bases short, with 14 bases between. From germline, CDR1 is LNHDA and CDR2 SQIVND (reference sequence). The CDR3 covers 16 residues. CDR3 loop: CASSIWAGGDNQPQHF. The DNA for the CDR3 is TGTGCCAGTAGTATATGGGCGGGGGGGGACAATCAGCCCCAGCATTTT.

This chain uses TRBV12-5 with TRBJ1-2; D may be TRBD1 (5 bases). The V end lost 2 bases, the J end lost 3 bases, and 19 bases lay between the germline ends. This CDR3 spans 17 amino acids. Germline V gene sequence: CDR1 LGHNT, CDR2 FRNRAP. CDR3 loop: CASGLKVRTTDYYGYTF. CDR3 DNA: TGTGCTAGTGGTTTGAAGGTCAGGACAACCGATTACTATGGCTACACCTTC.

The gene calls are TRBV6-2 or TRBV6-3 and TRBJ2-1; the D gene is possibly TRBD1 (5 bases). CDR3 length equals 18 residues. With 1 base removed from V and 4 bases from J, the gap between germline ends came to 20 bases. The germline V gene encodes CDR1 MNHEY and CDR2 SVGEGT. The CDR3 nucleotides read TGTGCCAGCAGTTACTGGGGCACTAAACCAAGCCTGTACAATGAGCAGTTCTTC. This translates into CASSYWGTKPSLYNEQFF.

The CDR3 DNA reads TGTGCCAGCAGTGAGAGGGGTCCGGGGGAGGCTTTCTTT. This translates into CASSERGPGEAFF. This chain uses TRBV2 with TRBJ1-1; tentatively, D is TRBD1 (5 bases). The CDR3 is made up of 13 amino acids. Germline V gene sequence: CDR1 SNHLY, CDR2 FYNNEI. Trimming removed 3 bases at V and 11 bases at J, with 16 bases between.

This rearrangement joins TRBV7-2 to TRBJ1-2; 8 nucleotides line up with TRBD1. The CDR3 is 13 residues long. Germline CDR1 is SGHTA and CDR2 is FQGNSA. The V segment lost 6 bases and the J segment 7 bases; nucleotides outside the gene matches: 7. This CDR3 is CASSQDRVRGYTF. CDR3 in DNA: TGTGCCAGCAGTCAGGACAGGGTGCGTGGCTACACCTTC. The complete variable domain, with remaining parts taken from reference TRBV7-2 and TRBJ1-2, reads GAGVSQSPSNKVTEKGKDVELRCDPISGHTALYWYRQSLGQGLEFLIYFQGNSAPDKSGLPSDRFSAERTGGSVSTLTIQRTQQEDSAVYLCASSQDRVRGYTFGSGTRLTVV.

The chain carries TRBV19 and TRBJ1-4; 8 positions match TRBD1. V lost 9 bases to trimming and J lost 5 bases; unmatched junction nucleotides: 8. Germline values: CDR1 LNHDA, CDR2 SQIVND (reference sequence). CDR3 length: 14 amino acids. The CDR3 is CASHGQGSNEKLFF. The CDR3 bases are TGTGCCAGCCACGGACAGGGCTCGAATGAAAAACTGTTTTTT.